The rows below give T cell receptor beta chains drawn from one sample of a study of blood T cell repertoires in COVID-19. This table comes from immunoSEQ multiplex PCR, and its TCRdb copy is limited to in-frame clones, with some not included. The top ten clones hold approximately 15% of a sample with 120,000 to 150,000 clones, about three quarters of them seen once. What was sequenced was peripheral blood. These receptors originate from a man in his forties or fifties with acute or convalescent COVID-19. Both conserved end residues are part of each CDR3. The D gene is left open where the match is weak. Where a row states a size, it is once, few, many or the class of an expanded clone; other rows omit it.

v_gene	d_gene	abundance	j_gene	CDR3nt	CDR3aa
TRBV7-8	NA	NA	TRBJ2-3	TGTGCCAGCAGCTTAACCGGCAGGGAACCAGATACGCAGTATTTT	CASSLTGREPDTQYF
TRBV7-2	NA	NA	TRBJ1-1	TGTGCCAGCAGCGCCGGGGGGACGGGTCGGACTGAAGCTTTCTTT	CASSAGGTGRTEAFF
TRBV18	NA	NA	TRBJ2-5	TGTGCCAGCTCACGAGGACAGATACAAGAGACCCAGTACTTC	CASSRGQIQETQYF
TRBV18	TRBD1	few	TRBJ1-6	TGTGCCAGCTCACCCCCGGGACAGGGTAATTCACCCCTCCACTTT	CASSPPGQGNSPLHF
TRBV6-5	NA	few	TRBJ2-7	TGTGCCAGCAGGCGACAGGAGAACTACGAGCAGTACTTC	CASRRQENYEQYF
TRBV7-8	NA	few	TRBJ1-6	TGTGCCAGCAGCTTAGATTCCTATTCACCCCTCCACTTT	CASSLDSYSPLHF
TRBV25-1	NA	few	TRBJ1-1	TGTGCCAGCAGACCGGGAGACCATCGGGGATTGTCTGAAGCTTTCTTT	CASRPGDHRGLSEAFF
TRBV4-2	TRBD1	few	TRBJ1-2	TGTGCCAGCAGCCAGAACAGGGGATTGAACTATGGCTACACCTTC	CASSQNRGLNYGYTF
TRBV11-2	TRBD1	NA	TRBJ2-5	TGTGCCAGCAGCGCGCCGGACAGGCTAGAGACCCAGTACTTC	CASSAPDRLETQYF
TRBV2	NA	NA	TRBJ2-1	TGTGCCAGCAGTCCAGGGGGCCCAGCGGGGAAGAGAAATGAGCAGTTCTTC	CASSPGGPAGKRNEQFF
TRBV3-1/TRBV3-2	TRBD2	NA	TRBJ2-1	TGTGCCAGCAGCCCCACTTGGAGCGGGGGCCACAATGAGCAGTTCTTC	CASSPTWSGGHNEQFF
TRBV10-3	NA	once	TRBJ2-2	TGTGCCATCAGGCCACAGGTGGACACCGGGGAGCTGTTTTTT	CAIRPQVDTGELFF
TRBV6-5	NA	NA	TRBJ1-1	TGTGCCAGCACCTTAGATAATCGGAGGGGCACTGAAGCTTTCTTT	CASTLDNRRGTEAFF
TRBV13	NA	once	TRBJ2-5	TGTGCCAGCAGCTTAACCCCCCCGACAAGGAACCAAGAGACCCAGTACTTC	CASSLTPPTRNQETQYF
TRBV7-9	TRBD1	once	TRBJ1-2	TGTGCCAGCAGCTTAGGACGGCGACAGGGGTCGGGTGGCTACACCTTC	CASSLGRRQGSGGYTF
TRBV5-6	NA	NA	TRBJ1-2	TGTGCCAGCAGCTTGGCAAACGGGGTTCACTATGGCTACACCTTC	CASSLANGVHYGYTF
TRBV20-1	NA	NA	TRBJ2-5	TGCAGTGGGGACAATGGGGAGACCCAGTACTTC	CSGDNGETQYF
TRBV7-8	NA	NA	TRBJ1-2	TGTGCCAGTGGGAAACCCTCAGGGGCTAACTATGGCTACACCTTC	CASGKPSGANYGYTF
TRBV11-1	NA	NA	TRBJ1-1	TGTGCCAGCAGCTTATACGGGGGGGGAGACACTGAAGCTTTCTTT	CASSLYGGGDTEAFF
TRBV5-1	TRBD1	NA	TRBJ2-3	TGCGCCAGCAGCGAGGGACAGGTCGCAGATACGCAGTATTTT	CASSEGQVADTQYF
TRBV5-1	TRBD1	NA	TRBJ1-1	TGCGCCAGCAGCTCCAAGCCTAGAGGTGGACAGGGTGGGGTGATGGAGATGAACACTGAAGCTTTCTTT	CASSSKPRGGQGGVMEMNTEAFF
TRBV10-2	TRBD2	NA	TRBJ2-1	TGCGCCAGCAGTGAAACAGCGGGGGTTACCTACAATGAGCAGTTCTTC	CASSETAGVTYNEQFF
TRBV13	NA	NA	TRBJ1-5	TGTGCCAGCAGCTTATGGTCGGGGGGGGGCAATCAGCCCCAGCATTTT	CASSLWSGGGNQPQHF
TRBV2	NA	NA	TRBJ2-7	TGTGCCACCAACACAGGGTACAACGAGCAGTACTTC	CATNTGYNEQYF
TRBV6-1	TRBD2	NA	TRBJ2-3	TGTGCCAGCAGTGAGGGACTAGGAATGCACACTGGGGATACGCAGTATTTT	CASSEGLGMHTGDTQYF
TRBV7-2	TRBD2	NA	TRBJ2-3	TGTGCCAGCTACCGGAGAAGCGGGGGGAGCACAGATACGCAGTATTTT	CASYRRSGGSTDTQYF
TRBV30	NA	NA	TRBJ1-3	TGTGCCTGGAGTGCTTCGTGGGCGGGAAACACCATATATTTT	CAWSASWAGNTIYF
TRBV10-1	TRBD1	few	TRBJ1-5	TGCGCCGGGAGACAGGGGAGAGACCAGCCCCAGCATTTT	CAGRQGRDQPQHF
TRBV12-3/TRBV12-4	NA	few	TRBJ1-5	TGTGCCAGCAGGGAAGCAGGGATCAGGCCCCAGCATTTT	CASREAGIRPQHF
TRBV5-1	NA	NA	TRBJ2-2	TGCGCCAGCAGTGGCAAAAACACCGGGGAGCTGTTTTTT	CASSGKNTGELFF
TRBV6-5	TRBD1	once	TRBJ2-7	TGTGCCACCGCAAGAACAGGGACAGGGGACCACGAGCAGTACTTC	CATARTGTGDHEQYF